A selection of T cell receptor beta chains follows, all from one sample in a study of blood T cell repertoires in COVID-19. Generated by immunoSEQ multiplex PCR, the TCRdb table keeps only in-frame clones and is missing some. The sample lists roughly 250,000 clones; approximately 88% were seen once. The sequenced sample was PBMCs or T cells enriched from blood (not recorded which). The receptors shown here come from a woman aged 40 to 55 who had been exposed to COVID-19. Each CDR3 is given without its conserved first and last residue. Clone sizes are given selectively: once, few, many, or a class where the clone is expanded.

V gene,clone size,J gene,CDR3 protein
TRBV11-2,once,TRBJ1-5,ASSLVQGAQH
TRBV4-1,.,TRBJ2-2,ASSLQGLRDTGELF
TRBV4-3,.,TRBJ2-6,ASSQDLVLSGANVLT
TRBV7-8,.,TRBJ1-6,ASSLERGRNSPLH
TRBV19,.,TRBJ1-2,ASSTPDSSNGYT
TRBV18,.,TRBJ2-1,ASSRTGDGEQF
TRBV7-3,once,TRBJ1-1,ASSLEQGGWTEAF
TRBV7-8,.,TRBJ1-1,ASSWEGAEAF
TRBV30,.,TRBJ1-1,AWDISGTEAF
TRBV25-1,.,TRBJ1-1,ASSCWAGWNTEAF
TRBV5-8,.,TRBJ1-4,ASSPPWGDDNEKLF
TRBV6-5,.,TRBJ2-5,ASSRQGGVTQY
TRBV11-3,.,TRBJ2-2,ASSLSGGAFGELF
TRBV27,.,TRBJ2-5,ASSSTGRGETQY
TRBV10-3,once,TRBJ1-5,AISSEANQPQH
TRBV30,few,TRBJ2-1,AWSTGQGGSNEQF
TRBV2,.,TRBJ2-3,ASSPGDTQY
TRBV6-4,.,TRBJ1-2,ASSDQGQGGGYT
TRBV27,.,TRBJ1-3,ASSLSRQRNTIY
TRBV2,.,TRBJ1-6,ASTSDRDIGFSPLH
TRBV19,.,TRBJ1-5,ASSINGDGQPQH
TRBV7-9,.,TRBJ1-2,ASSLGGTGAFYGYT
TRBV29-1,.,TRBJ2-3,SVPLGLVGDTQY
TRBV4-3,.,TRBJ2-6,ASSQEQVGAAGANVLT
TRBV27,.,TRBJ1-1,ASQQATGGWSTEAF
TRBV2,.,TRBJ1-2,ASRYVTEV
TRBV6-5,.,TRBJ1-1,ASALGVGTEAF
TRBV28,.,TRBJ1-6,ASSQQVVTLGSPLH